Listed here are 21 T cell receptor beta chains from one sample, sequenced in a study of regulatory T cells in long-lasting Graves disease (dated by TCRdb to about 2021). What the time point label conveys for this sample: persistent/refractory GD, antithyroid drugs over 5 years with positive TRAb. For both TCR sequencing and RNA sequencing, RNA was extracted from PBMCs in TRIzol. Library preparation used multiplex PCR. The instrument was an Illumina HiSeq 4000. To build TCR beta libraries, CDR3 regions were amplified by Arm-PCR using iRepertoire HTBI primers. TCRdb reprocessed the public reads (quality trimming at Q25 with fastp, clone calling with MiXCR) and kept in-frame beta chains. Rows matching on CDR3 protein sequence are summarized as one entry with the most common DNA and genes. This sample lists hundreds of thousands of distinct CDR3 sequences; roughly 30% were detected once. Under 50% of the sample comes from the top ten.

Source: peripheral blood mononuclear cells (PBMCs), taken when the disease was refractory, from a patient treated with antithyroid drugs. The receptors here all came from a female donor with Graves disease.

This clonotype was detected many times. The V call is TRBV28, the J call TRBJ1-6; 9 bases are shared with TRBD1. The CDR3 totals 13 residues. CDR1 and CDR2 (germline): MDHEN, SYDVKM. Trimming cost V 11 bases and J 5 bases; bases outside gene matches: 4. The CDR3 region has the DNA TGTGCCGGGGGGACAGGGCATAATTCACCCCTCCACTTT. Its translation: CAGGTGHNSPLHF.

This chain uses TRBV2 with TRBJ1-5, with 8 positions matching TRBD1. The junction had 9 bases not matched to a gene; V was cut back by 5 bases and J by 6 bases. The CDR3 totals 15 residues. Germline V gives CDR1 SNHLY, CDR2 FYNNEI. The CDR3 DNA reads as TGTGCCAGCAGTTACTCCCGAACAGGGGGTCAGCCCCAGCATTTT. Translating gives CASSYSRTGGQPQHF. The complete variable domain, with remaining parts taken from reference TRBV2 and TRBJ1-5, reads EPEVTQTPSHQVTQMGQEVILRCVPISNHLYFYWYRQILGQKVEFLVSFYNNEISEKSEIFDDQFSVERPDGSNFTLKIRSTKLEDSAMYFCASSYSRTGGQPQHFGDGTRLSIL.

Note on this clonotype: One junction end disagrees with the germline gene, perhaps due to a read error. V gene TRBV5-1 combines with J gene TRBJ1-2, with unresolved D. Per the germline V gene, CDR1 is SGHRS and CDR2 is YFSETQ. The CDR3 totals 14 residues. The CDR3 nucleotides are TGCGCCAACAGCTTGTATGAGGGAGGCTATGGCTACACCTTC. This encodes CANSLYEGGYGYTF.

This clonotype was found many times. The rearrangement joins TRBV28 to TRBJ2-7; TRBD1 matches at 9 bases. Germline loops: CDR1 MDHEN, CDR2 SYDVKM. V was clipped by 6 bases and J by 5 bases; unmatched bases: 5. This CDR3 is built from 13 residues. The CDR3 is CASRGTGPDEQYF. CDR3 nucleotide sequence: TGTGCCAGCAGGGGGACAGGGCCCGACGAGCAGTACTTC.

The CDR3 DNA sequence: TGCAGTGCTAGAGACGGAGATTTCTATGGCTACACCTTC. It is translated as CSARDGDFYGYTF. V is TRBV20-1 and J is TRBJ1-2; no firm D call. Looked up from germline, CDR1 is DFQATT and CDR2 is SNEGSKA (reference sequence). The CDR3 is 13 amino acids. V was trimmed by 0 bases and J by 4 bases, leaving 9 bases between them.

CDR3 nucleotide sequence: TGTGCCAGCAGCTTAATGGGGGGGCCTTATAGCAATCAGCCCCAGCATTTT. Translation: CASSLMGGPYSNQPQHF. The chain couples TRBV11-2 to TRBJ1-5; TRBD1 might be the D (6 bases). Trimming shortened V by 2 bases and J by 0 bases, and 14 bases separated the two germline ends. The germline V gene has CDR1 SGHAT and CDR2 FQNNGV. The length of the CDR3 is 17 residues.

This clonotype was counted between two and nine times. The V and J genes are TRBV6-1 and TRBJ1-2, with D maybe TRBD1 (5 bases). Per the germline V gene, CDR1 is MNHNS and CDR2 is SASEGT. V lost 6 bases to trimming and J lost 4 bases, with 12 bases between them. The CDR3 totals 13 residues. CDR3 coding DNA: TGTGCCAGCAGAGGGGCCTTGGGCTATGGCTACACCTTC. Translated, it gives CASRGALGYGYTF.

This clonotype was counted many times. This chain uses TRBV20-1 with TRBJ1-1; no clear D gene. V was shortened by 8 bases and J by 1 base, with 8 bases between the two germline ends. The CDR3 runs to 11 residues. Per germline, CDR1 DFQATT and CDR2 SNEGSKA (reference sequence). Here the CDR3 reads CSILENTEAFF. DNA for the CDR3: TGCAGTATCCTGGAGAACACTGAAGCTTTCTTT.

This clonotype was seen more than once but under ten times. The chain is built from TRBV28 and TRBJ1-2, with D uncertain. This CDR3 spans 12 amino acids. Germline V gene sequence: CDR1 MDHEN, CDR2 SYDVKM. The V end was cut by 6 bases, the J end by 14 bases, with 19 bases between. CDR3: CASSPTLRGETF. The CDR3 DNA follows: TGTGCCAGCAGCCCGACCCTCCGAGGAGAAACCTTC.

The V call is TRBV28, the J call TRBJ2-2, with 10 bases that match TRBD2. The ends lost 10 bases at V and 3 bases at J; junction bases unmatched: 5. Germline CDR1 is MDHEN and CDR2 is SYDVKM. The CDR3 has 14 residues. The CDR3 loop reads CAIMSGRDTGELFF. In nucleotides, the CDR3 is TGTGCCATCATGAGCGGGAGGGACACCGGGGAGCTGTTTTTT. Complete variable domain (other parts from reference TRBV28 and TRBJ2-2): DVKVTQSSRYLVKRTGEKVFLECVQDMDHENMFWYRQDPGLGLRLIYFSYDVKMKEKGDIPEGYSVSREKKERFSLILESASTNQTSMYLCAIMSGRDTGELFFGEGSRLTVL.

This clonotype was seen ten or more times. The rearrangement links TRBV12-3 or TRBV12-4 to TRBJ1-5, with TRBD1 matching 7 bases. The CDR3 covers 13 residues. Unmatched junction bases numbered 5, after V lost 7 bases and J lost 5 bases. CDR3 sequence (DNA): TGTGCCAGCAAAACAGGGGACTATCAGCCCCAGCATTTT. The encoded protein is CASKTGDYQPQHF.

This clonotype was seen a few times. The CDR3 here is CSARDGGTGHNYGYTF. CDR3 DNA: TGCAGTGCTAGAGATGGAGGGACAGGGCATAACTATGGCTACACCTTC. V and J are TRBV20-1 and TRBJ1-2; TRBD1 matches at 9 bases. Germline CDR1 reads DFQATT; CDR2 reads SNEGSKA (reference sequence). With 0 bases clipped from V and 1 base from J, the junction kept 6 bases outside the gene matches. This CDR3 is built from 16 residues.

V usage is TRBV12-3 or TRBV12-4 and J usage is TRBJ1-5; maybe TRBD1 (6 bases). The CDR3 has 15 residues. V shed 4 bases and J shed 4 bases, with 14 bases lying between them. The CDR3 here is CASSSLQGRNQPQHF. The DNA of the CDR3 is TGTGCCAGCAGTTCTTTACAGGGCCGAAATCAGCCCCAGCATTTT.

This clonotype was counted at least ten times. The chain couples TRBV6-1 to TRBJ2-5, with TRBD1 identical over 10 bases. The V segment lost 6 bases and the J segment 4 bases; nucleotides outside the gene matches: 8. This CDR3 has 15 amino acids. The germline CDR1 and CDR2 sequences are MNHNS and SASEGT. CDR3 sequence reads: CASRMTGGLVETQYF. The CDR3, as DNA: TGTGCCAGCAGGATGACAGGGGGCCTAGTAGAGACCCAGTACTTC.

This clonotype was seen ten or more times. For the CDR3, the DNA is TGTGCCAGCAGTATGGGACAGGGCGTCAATCAGCCCCAGCATTTT. It yields the protein CASSMGQGVNQPQHF. V is TRBV28 and J is TRBJ1-5; 9 nucleotides align to TRBD1. The CDR3 extends over 15 amino acids. Looked up from germline, CDR1 is MDHEN and CDR2 is SYDVKM. V dropped 5 bases and J dropped 3; count of bases not matched to a gene: 5.

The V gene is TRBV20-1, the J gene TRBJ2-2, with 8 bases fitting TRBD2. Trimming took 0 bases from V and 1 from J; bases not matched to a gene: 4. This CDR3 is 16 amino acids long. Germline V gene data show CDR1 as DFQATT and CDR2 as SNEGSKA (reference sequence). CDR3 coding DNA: TGCAGTGCTAGAGACGGGGGGGAGGGGAACACCGGGGAGCTGTTTTTT. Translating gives CSARDGGEGNTGELFF.

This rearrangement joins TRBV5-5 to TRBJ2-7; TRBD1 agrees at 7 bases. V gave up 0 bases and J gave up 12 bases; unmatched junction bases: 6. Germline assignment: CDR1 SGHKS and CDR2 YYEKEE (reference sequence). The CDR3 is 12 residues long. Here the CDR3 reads CASSLVQGIMYF. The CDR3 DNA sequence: TGTGCCAGCAGCTTGGTACAGGGGATCATGTACTTC.

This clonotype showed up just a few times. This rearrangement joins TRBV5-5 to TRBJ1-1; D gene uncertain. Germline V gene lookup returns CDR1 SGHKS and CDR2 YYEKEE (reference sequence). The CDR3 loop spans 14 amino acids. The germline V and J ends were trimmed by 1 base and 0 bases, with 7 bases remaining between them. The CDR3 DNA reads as TGTGCCAGCAGCTTGCACGTACTGAACACTGAAGCTTTCTTT. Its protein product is CASSLHVLNTEAFF.

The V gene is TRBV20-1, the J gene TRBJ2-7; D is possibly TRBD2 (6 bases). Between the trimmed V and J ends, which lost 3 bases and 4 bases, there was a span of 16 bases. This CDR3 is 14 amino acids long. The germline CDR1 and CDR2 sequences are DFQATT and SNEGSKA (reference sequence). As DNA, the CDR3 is TGCAGTGCTAGGGGGGGTAGTCGTGATTACGAGCAGTACTTC. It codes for CSARGGSRDYEQYF.

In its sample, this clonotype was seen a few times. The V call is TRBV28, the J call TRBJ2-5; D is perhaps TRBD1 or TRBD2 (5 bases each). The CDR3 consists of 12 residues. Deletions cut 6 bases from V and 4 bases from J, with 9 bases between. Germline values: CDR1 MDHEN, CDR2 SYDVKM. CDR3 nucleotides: TGTGCCAGCAGGAGGGGCCCAGAGACCCAGTACTTC. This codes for CASRRGPETQYF.

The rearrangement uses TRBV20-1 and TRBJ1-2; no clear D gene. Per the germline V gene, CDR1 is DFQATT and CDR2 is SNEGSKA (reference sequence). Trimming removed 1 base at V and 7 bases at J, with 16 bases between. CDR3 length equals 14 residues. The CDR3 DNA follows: TGCAGTGCTAGAGTTTCGGCAGTCCGGGGTGGCTACACCTTC. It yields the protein CSARVSAVRGGYTF.